This T cell receptor (beta chain) derives from a study of cytomegalovirus exposure and HLA in healthy donors. Amplification used 60 Vbeta primers and 13 Jbeta primers. The data were produced by immunoSEQ multiplex PCR, yet TCRdb's version contains in-frame clones alone and is incomplete. The profile shows about 93,000 clones, around 84% of them singletons. This CDR3 contains 16 residues. V was clipped by 3 bases and J by 8 bases; unmatched bases: 7. Germline CDR1 MDHEN, CDR2 SYDVKM. Study-wide results and caveats: Researchers counted over 150 TCR beta chains as cytomegalovirus-associated.

About this clone itself: Its target is unknown.

The source of this sequence is a woman aged 40 to 50 in good health and CMV-seronegative. Sequencing used PBMCs. This chain links TRBV28 with TRBJ2-1; 13 bases agree with TRBD2. For the CDR3, the DNA is TGTGCCAGCAGTTTCCGGGGGACTAGCGGGAAAGATGAGCAGTTCTTC. This encodes CASSFRGTSGKDEQFF.